The clone carrying this T cell receptor beta chain was seen many times. The antigen is undetermined. An end of the junction does not agree with germline; a read error may underlie this. Time point: newly diagnosed GD, antithyroid drugs for less than 3 months. The TCR library was made from RNA that had been extracted from PBMCs in TRIzol. This entry comes from a study of regulatory T cells in long-lasting Graves disease. This CDR3 has 15 amino acids. Per the germline V gene, CDR1 is DFQATT and CDR2 is SNEGSKA (reference sequence). Arm-PCR with iRepertoire HTBI primers amplified the CDR3 regions for these TCR beta libraries. One entry per CDR3 protein results from TCRdb running MiXCR on the multiplex PCR reads. The table has approximately 350,000 distinct CDR3 sequences, around 15% seen once. Findings and limits, study-wide: Persistent disease favored TRBV28, TRBJ1-2 and TRBJ2-5.

A further study also used this sample, focusing on T cells in Graves' hyperthyroidism and ophthalmopathy. This second study notes: Researchers found most expanded thyroid clonotypes above 0.001 in blood as well.

The sample in question was peripheral blood mononuclear cells (PBMCs), obtained at new diagnosis, from a patient treated with antithyroid drugs. This receptor was taken from a young woman with Graves disease. The chain joins TRBV20-1 to TRBJ2-3; 7 bases map to TRBD1. The CDR3 region has the DNA TGCAGTGCTGGAGAAACAGGGGCAGATACAGATACGCAGTATTTT. This codes for CSAGETGADTDTQYF.